The T cell receptor (beta chain) under discussion was sequenced for a study of shared clonotypes between healthy human individuals. Samples underwent the assay at deep level. TCRdb keeps only in-frame clones here, not all; method: immunoSEQ multiplex PCR. The sample contains about 560,000 clones, 70% to 80% of which appear only once. A single count supports this clone. Trimming removed 2 bases from V and 7 bases from J, with 6 bases in between. Germline V gives CDR1 WNHNN, CDR2 SYGVQD (reference sequence). The CDR3 runs to 12 residues. The source is a woman aged 40 to 50 in good health. Some clones in this sample may be carry-over from other donors' samples. The chain couples TRBV10-1 to TRBJ2-1, with a weak D call TRBD1 (6 bases). The specimen sequenced was PBMCs. Here the CDR3 DNA reads TGCGCCAGCAGTGAGAGGGGGAATGAGCAGTTCTTC. It specifies CASSERGNEQFF.